Listed here are 2 T cell receptor beta chains from one sample, sequenced in a study of CXCR3-negative and CXCR3-positive naive CD8 T cells. All TRB cDNA libraries came from 5' RACE performed with UMI labels. TCRdb reprocessed the 5' RACE reads and keeps a single row for each CDR3 protein, giving no DNA. The listing records around 140,000 distinct CDR3 sequences. Sequencing used naive CXCR3- CD8+ T cells from blood. This sample's subset: CD45RO-CCR7+CD27+CD95- naive CD8+ T cells lacking CXCR3 (TNR3-). The receptors come from a human donor in good health. Some clones in this sample may be carry-over from other donors' samples.

The rearrangement uses TRBV7-6 and TRBJ2-2. From germline, CDR1 is SGHVS and CDR2 FNYEAQ. This CDR3 has 15 residues. CDR3 residues: CASSSSTWGTGELFF.

The rearrangement joins TRBV28 to TRBJ2-7; the D gene TCRdb calls, TRBD1, cannot be checked with no DNA. CDR1 MDHEN and CDR2 SYDVKM come from the germline V gene. The CDR3 has 16 amino acids. CDR3 residues: CASTGQGAWSAYEQYF.